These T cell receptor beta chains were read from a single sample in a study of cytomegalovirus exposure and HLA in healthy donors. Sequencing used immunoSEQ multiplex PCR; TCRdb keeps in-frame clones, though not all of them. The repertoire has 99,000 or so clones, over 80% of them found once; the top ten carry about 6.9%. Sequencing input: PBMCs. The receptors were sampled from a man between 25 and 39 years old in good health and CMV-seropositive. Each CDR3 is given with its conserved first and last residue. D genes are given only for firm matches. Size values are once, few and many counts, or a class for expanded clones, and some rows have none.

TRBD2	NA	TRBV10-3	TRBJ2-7	TGTGCCATCAGTGACAGACTAGCGGGGGTTGGCGAGCAGTACTTC	CAISDRLAGVGEQYF
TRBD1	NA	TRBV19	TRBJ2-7	TGTGCCAGTAGTGACAGGGGATACTACGAGCAGTACTTC	CASSDRGYYEQYF
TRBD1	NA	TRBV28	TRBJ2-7	TGTGCCAGCAGCCCCGGGGACAGGGGGTCCTTCAAGCAGTACTTC	CASSPGDRGSFKQYF
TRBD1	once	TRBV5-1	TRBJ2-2	TGCGCCAGCAGCCTCGGACAGGGTGACGGGGAGCTGTTTTTT	CASSLGQGDGELFF
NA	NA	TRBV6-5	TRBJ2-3	TGTGCCAGCAGCACCAGGGTGGGGAAGACAGATACGCAGTATTTT	CASSTRVGKTDTQYF
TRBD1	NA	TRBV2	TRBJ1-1	TGTGCCAGCAGCTACAGGGGAGGAACTGAAGCTTTCTTT	CASSYRGGTEAFF
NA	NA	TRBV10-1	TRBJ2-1	TGCGCCAGCAGTGCTGCGGGGGCTTACAATGAGCAGTTCTTC	CASSAAGAYNEQFF
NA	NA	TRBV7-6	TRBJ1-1	TGTGCCAGCAGATCCTTGGACACCCCGAACACTGAAGCTTTCTTT	CASRSLDTPNTEAFF
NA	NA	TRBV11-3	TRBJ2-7	TGTGCCAGCAGCTTAGAGGTCGGGTACGAGCAGTACTTC	CASSLEVGYEQYF
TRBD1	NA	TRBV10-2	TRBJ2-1	TGCGCCAGGGAGACAGGGGACTACAATGAGCAGTTCTTC	CARETGDYNEQFF
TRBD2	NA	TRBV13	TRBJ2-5	TGTGCCAGCAGCTTAGGGACTAGCGGGGCTCAAGAGACCCAGTACTTC	CASSLGTSGAQETQYF
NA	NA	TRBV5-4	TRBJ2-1	TGTGCCAGCAGCCCTGGGGCAGGGGCTACCTCCTACAATGAGCAGTTCTTC	CASSPGAGATSYNEQFF
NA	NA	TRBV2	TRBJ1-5	TGTGCCAGCAGCGCCCAGGGCGTTAGCAATCAGCCCCAGCATTTT	CASSAQGVSNQPQHF
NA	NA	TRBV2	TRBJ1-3	TGTGCCAGCAGTGGGGCGGGGGGGCGCTCTGGAAACACCATATATTTT	CASSGAGGRSGNTIYF
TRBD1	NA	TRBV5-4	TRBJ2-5	TGTGCCAGCAGCTCGGGACAGGGGGGCCAAGAGACCCAGTACTTC	CASSSGQGGQETQYF
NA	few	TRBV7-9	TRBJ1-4	TGTGCCAGCAGCTTAGGCCTACAGGTGGGGAATGAAAAACTGTTTTTT	CASSLGLQVGNEKLFF
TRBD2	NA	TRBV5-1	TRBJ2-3	TGCGCCAGCAGCCCCCCCCTAGCGGGGGGCACAGATACGCAGTATTTT	CASSPPLAGGTDTQYF
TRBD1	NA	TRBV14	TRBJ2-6	TGTGCCAGCAGCCAAACAGGGGCTGGGGCCAACGTCCTGACTTTC	CASSQTGAGANVLTF
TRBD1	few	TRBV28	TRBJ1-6	TGTGCCAGCAGTTTAGCAGGGGGTAATTCACCCCTCCACTTT	CASSLAGGNSPLHF
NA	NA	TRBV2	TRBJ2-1	TGTGCCAGCATGGAGGTCTACAATGAGCGGTTCTTC	CASMEVYNERFF
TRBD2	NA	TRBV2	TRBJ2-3	TGTGCCAGCAGTGTAGCGGGGGCCGTAGATACGCAGTATTTT	CASSVAGAVDTQYF
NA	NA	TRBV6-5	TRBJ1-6	TGTGCCAGCCGAAGCGGACCCAATTCACCCCTCCACTTT	CASRSGPNSPLHF
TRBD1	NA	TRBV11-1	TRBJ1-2	TGTGCCAGCAGCACCGGACAGGGCCACTATGGCTACACCTTC	CASSTGQGHYGYTF
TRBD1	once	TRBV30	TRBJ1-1	TGTGCCGGAACAGGGGGTCTGGAGTCGGCAGCTTTCTTT	CAGTGGLESAAFF
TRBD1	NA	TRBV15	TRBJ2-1	TGTGCCACCAGCGTAGGGGGGACAGGGAAAGTGGAGCAGTTCTTC	CATSVGGTGKVEQFF
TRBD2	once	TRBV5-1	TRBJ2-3	TGCGCCAGCAGCTTGGTACTAGCGGGGAGAGATGATACGCAGTATTTT	CASSLVLAGRDDTQYF
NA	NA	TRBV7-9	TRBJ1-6	TGTGCCAGCAGCTTACCCGAGGGGGGGAATTCACCCCTCCACTTT	CASSLPEGGNSPLHF
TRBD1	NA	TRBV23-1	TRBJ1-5	TGCGCCAGCAGTTGTTTGGGGACAGGCCAGCCCCAGCATTTT	CASSCLGTGQPQHF
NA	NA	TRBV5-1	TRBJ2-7	TGCGCCAGCAGCTTGGTCGCGACAGAGCAGTACTTC	CASSLVATEQYF
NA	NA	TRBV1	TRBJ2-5	TGCACCAGCAGCCCAAGAACAGAAGGAGAGACCCAGTACTTC	CTSSPRTEGETQYF
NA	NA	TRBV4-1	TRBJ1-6	TGCGCCAGCAGCCGAGCAGGGGCAACTAGCTCCTATAATTCACCCCTCCACTTT	CASSRAGATSSYNSPLHF
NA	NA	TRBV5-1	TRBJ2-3	TGCGCCAGCAGCCGTACGACAGGCAGTAGCACAGATACGCAGTATTTT	CASSRTTGSSTDTQYF
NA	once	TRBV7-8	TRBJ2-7	TGTGCCAGCAGCCCAGAAACCCACGAGCAGTACTTC	CASSPETHEQYF
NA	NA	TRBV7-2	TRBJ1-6	TGTGCCAGCAGCTTAGATAATCCTGCCCTCCACTTT	CASSLDNPALHF
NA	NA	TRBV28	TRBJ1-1	TGTGCCAGCAGTTTACACGGGACTGAAGCTTTCTTT	CASSLHGTEAFF
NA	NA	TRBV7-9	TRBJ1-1	TGTGCCAGCAGCTTATTTCCGAGGACTGAAGCTTTCTTT	CASSLFPRTEAFF
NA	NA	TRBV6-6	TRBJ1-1	TGTGCCAGCAGTTACTCGGGGGGAACTGAAGCTTTCTTT	CASSYSGGTEAFF